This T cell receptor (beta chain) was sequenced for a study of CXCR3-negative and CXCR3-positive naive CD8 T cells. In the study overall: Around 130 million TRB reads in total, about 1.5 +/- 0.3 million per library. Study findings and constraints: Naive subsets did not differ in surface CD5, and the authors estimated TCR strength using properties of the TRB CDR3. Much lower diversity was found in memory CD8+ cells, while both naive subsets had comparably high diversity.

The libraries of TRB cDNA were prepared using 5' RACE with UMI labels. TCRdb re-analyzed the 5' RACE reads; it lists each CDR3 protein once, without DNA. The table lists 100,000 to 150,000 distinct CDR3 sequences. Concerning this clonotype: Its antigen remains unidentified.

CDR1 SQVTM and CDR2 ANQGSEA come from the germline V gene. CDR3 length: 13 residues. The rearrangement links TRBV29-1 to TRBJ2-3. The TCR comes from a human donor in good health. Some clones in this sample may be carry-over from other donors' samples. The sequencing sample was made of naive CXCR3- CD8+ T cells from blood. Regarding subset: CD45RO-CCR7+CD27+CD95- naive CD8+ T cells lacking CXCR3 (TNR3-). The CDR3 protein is CSVVGHSGLEVYF.